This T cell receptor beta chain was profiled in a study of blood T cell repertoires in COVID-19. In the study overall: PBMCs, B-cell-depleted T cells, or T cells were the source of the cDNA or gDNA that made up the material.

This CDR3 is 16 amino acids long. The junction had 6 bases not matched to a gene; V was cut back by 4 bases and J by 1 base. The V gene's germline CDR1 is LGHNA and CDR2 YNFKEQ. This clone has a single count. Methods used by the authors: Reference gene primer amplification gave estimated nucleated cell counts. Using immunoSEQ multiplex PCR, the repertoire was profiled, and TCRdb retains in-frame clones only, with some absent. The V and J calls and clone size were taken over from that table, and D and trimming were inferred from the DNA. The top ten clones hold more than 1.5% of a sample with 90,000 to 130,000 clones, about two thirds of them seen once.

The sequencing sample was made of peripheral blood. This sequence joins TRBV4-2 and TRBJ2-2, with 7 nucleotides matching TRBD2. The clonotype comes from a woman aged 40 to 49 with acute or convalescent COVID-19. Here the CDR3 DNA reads TGTGCCAGCAGCCTCGAGCCGGGGGGGAACACCGGGGAGCTGTTTTTT. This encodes CASSLEPGGNTGELFF.